These 16 T cell receptor beta chains were all obtained from the same sample, sequenced in a study of T cells in Graves' hyperthyroidism and ophthalmopathy. Authors of the study amplified TCR beta CDR3 regions from RNA transcripts. In the first-round RT-PCR of the TCR CDR3, the HTBI primer set was used. TCRdb re-called the multiplex PCR reads with MiXCR, one entry per CDR3 protein. This sample has hundreds of thousands of distinct CDR3 sequences; roughly 15% occur once, and the top ten carry approximately 19%. Sequencing was carried out using blood. The source of these receptors is a woman aged 60-75 years with Graves' ophthalmopathy.

A few counts support this clonotype. V is TRBV19 and J is TRBJ1-5; D is possibly TRBD1 (6 bases). Trimming shortened V by 7 bases and J by 3 bases, and 13 bases separated the two germline ends. Germline V lookup: CDR1 LNHDA, CDR2 SQIVND (reference sequence). There are 14 residues in the CDR3. This chain's CDR3 is CASNRQADNQPQHF. Written as DNA, the CDR3 is TGTGCCAGTAATCGACAGGCTGACAATCAGCCCCAGCATTTT.

V and J are TRBV6-1 and TRBJ1-3; D uncertain. Germline CDR1 MNHNS, CDR2 SASEGT. V lost 6 bases, J lost 8 bases, and 14 bases lay in between. The CDR3 runs to 13 residues. The CDR3: CASSPPVGDTIYF. The CDR3 DNA follows: TGTGCCAGCAGCCCCCCCGTGGGCGACACCATATATTTT.

The gene calls are TRBV6-1 and TRBJ2-1; D remains unclear. V lost 7 bases to trimming and J lost 1 base, with 5 bases between them. CDR1 MNHNS and CDR2 SASEGT come from the germline V gene. The CDR3 runs 12 residues. In DNA form, the CDR3 reads TGTGCCAGCAACCCATCCTACAATGAGCAGTTCTTC. Protein: CASNPSYNEQFF.

Only a few counts were recorded for this clonotype. The J gene is TRBJ2-1, the V gene TRBV7-9; the D is unclear. V gave up 3 bases and J gave up 0 bases, with 18 bases separating them. This CDR3 has 18 residues. Germline lookup yields CDR1 SEHNR and CDR2 FQNEAQ (reference sequence). CDR3 amino acids: CASSFPREARSSYNEQFF. The CDR3 coding sequence is TGTGCCAGCAGCTTCCCCCGTGAGGCCCGGAGCTCCTACAATGAGCAGTTCTTC.

The V call is TRBV14, the J call TRBJ2-5; no definite D call. Trimming removed 3 bases from V and 5 bases from J, with 10 bases in between. In germline, CDR1 is SGHDN, CDR2 FVKESK. This CDR3 has 13 residues. The CDR3 sequence is CASSHRSRETQYF. In DNA form, the CDR3 reads TGTGCCAGCAGCCACCGGAGCAGGGAGACCCAGTACTTC.

This clonotype was observed at least ten times. The rearrangement links TRBV6-1 to TRBJ1-5; tentatively, D is TRBD1 (5 bases). V lost 2 bases and J lost 5, with 10 bases in between. There are 14 residues in the CDR3. From germline, CDR1 is MNHNS and CDR2 SASEGT. The CDR3 loop reads CASSESGAYQPQHF. DNA for the CDR3: TGTGCCAGCAGTGAATCTGGGGCCTATCAGCCCCAGCATTTT.

This clonotype was detected ten times or more. The rearrangement joins TRBV28 to TRBJ2-3; TRBD1 matches 11 bases. V shed 6 bases and J 5 bases; nucleotides not matched to a gene: 4. The CDR3 covers 14 residues. The germline CDR1 and CDR2 sequences are MDHEN and SYDVKM. CDR3 amino acids: CASSRDRGIDTQYF. The CDR3 DNA reads TGTGCCAGCAGCCGGGACAGGGGGATAGATACGCAGTATTTT.

This clonotype was seen many times. The chain uses TRBV13 and TRBJ2-7; 16 positions match TRBD2. The CDR3 consists of 16 residues. V lost 5 bases and J lost 2; bases outside the gene matches: 3. The germline CDR1 and CDR2 sequences are PRHDT and FYEKMQ (reference sequence). The CDR3 here is CASSPGLAGGAYEQYF. DNA for the CDR3: TGTGCCAGCAGCCCGGGACTAGCGGGAGGGGCCTACGAGCAGTACTTC.

The sample holds many counts of this clonotype. V gene TRBV30 combines with J gene TRBJ2-4, with unresolved D. Looked up from germline, CDR1 is GTSNPN and CDR2 is SVGIG (reference sequence). The CDR3 loop spans 18 amino acids. V was clipped by 0 bases and J by 6 bases, with 24 bases between them. CDR3 amino acids: CAWSVRPVGLRMGNIQYF. CDR3 sequence (DNA): TGTGCCTGGAGTGTACGGCCGGTGGGCCTTAGGATGGGAAACATTCAGTACTTC. The variable domain in full, with the rest retrieved from reference TRBV30 and TRBJ2-4, is SQTIHQWPATLVQPVGSPLSLECTVEGTSNPNLYWYRQAAGRGLQLLFYSVGIGQISSEVPQNLSASRPQDRQFILSSKKLLLSDSGFYLCAWSVRPVGLRMGNIQYFGAGTRLSVL.

The chain is built from TRBV20-1 and TRBJ2-1, with 14 bases lining up with TRBD2. V trimming: 6 bases; J trimming: 1 base; junction bases outside the gene matches: 8. This CDR3 has 17 amino acids. Germline lookup yields CDR1 DFQATT and CDR2 SNEGSKA (reference sequence). The CDR3 DNA is TGCAGTGCACCTGGGACTAGCGGGAGTTTTTCCTACAATGAGCAGTTCTTC. Amino acids: CSAPGTSGSFSYNEQFF.

The chain couples TRBV2 to TRBJ2-7, with D possibly being TRBD1 (5 bases). Germline values: CDR1 SNHLY, CDR2 FYNNEI. Trimming took off 5 bases at V and 3 bases at J, with 14 bases between the two ends. The CDR3 spans 14 residues. This chain's CDR3 is CASSPQATVYEQYF. The CDR3, as DNA: TGTGCCAGCAGTCCCCAAGCGACAGTCTACGAGCAGTACTTC.

This clonotype was seen at least ten times. CDR3 coding DNA: TGCAGCGTTGACGGGACTAGCGGGAGAGGTTCCTACAATGAGCAGTTCTTC. Its protein product is CSVDGTSGRGSYNEQFF. V is TRBV29-1 and J is TRBJ2-1; TRBD2 aligns across 14 bases. V lost 3 bases to trimming and J lost 1 base; unmatched junction nucleotides: 5. Germline V CDR1 and CDR2: SQVTM, ANQGSEA. The CDR3 consists of 17 residues.

J is TRBJ2-3 and V is TRBV9; D is undetermined. Per the germline V gene, CDR1 is SGDLS and CDR2 is YYNGEE. This CDR3 contains 14 residues. Deletions cut 1 base from V and 0 bases from J, with 6 bases between. CDR3 sequence reads: CASSVRLSTDTQYF. In DNA form, the CDR3 reads TGTGCCAGCAGCGTACGACTTAGCACAGATACGCAGTATTTT. Variable domain in full (rest from reference TRBV9 and TRBJ2-3): DSGVTQTPKHLITATGQRVTLRCSPRSGDLSVYWYQQSLDQGLQFLIQYYNGEERAKGNILERFSAQQFPDLHSELNLSSLELGDSALYFCASSVRLSTDTQYFGPGTRLTVL.

There are many counts of this clonotype. V and J are TRBV11-2 and TRBJ2-1; D assignment may be TRBD1 or TRBD2 (5 bases each). This CDR3 comprises 15 residues. From germline, CDR1 is SGHAT and CDR2 FQNNGV. V was clipped by 5 bases and J by 6 bases, with 17 bases between them. The CDR3 sequence: CASSPVGLRGNEQFF. CDR3 coding DNA: TGTGCCAGCAGCCCTGTGGGCTTGAGGGGCAATGAGCAGTTCTTC.

This clonotype has at least ten counts. The rearrangement joins TRBV12-3 or TRBV12-4 to TRBJ2-1; 7 bases fit TRBD2. Trimming at V came to 6 bases and at J to 3 bases, leaving 8 bases not matched to a gene. There are 15 residues in the CDR3. The CDR3 loop reads CASSHLLAVYNEQFF. CDR3 in DNA: TGTGCCAGCAGCCACCTCCTAGCGGTCTACAATGAGCAGTTCTTC.

This clonotype was counted many times. V gene TRBV5-6 combines with J gene TRBJ2-1; the match to TRBD2 covers 9 bases. CDR3 length equals 17 residues. J lost 0 bases, V lost 0 bases, and 4 bases had no gene match. CDR1 is SGHDT, CDR2 YYEEEE, per germline. Here the CDR3 reads CASSLGWTSASYNEQFF. The CDR3 DNA follows: TGTGCCAGCAGCTTGGGGTGGACTAGCGCCTCCTACAATGAGCAGTTCTTC.